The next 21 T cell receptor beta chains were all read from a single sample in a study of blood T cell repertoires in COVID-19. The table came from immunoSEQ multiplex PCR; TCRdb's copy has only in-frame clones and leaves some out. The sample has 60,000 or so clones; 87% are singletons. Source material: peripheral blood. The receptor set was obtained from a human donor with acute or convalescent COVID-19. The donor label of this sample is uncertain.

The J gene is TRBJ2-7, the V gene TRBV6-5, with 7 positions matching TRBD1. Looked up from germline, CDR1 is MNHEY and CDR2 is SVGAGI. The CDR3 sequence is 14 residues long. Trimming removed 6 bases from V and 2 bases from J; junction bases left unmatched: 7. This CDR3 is CASRSDRVTYEQYF. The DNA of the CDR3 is TGTGCCAGCAGGAGCGACAGGGTAACCTACGAGCAGTACTTC.

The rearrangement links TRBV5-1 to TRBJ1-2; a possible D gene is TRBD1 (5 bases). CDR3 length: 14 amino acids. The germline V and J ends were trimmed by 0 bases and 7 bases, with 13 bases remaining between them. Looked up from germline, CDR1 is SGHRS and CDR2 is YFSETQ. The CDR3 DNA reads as TGCGCCAGCAGCTTGGGCAGGGATTCAGGTGGCTACACCTTC. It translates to CASSLGRDSGGYTF.

CDR3 coding DNA: TGTGCCACCAGTGACCCTCTAGCGGTCCCTCGCACAGATACGCAGTATTTT. Residues: CATSDPLAVPRTDTQYF. The genes are TRBV24-1 and TRBJ2-3, with 7 nucleotides matching TRBD2. The V gene end was trimmed by 4 bases and the J gene end by 1 base; junction bases not matched to a gene: 10. CDR3 length: 17 amino acids. Germline assignment: CDR1 KGHDR and CDR2 SFDVKD.

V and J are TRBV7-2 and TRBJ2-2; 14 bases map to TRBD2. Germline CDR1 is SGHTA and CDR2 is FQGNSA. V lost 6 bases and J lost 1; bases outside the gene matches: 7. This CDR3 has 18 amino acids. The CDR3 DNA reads TGTGCCAGCAGTCCACCGGGACTAGCGGGGGTGAACACCGGGGAGCTGTTTTTT. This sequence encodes CASSPPGLAGVNTGELFF.

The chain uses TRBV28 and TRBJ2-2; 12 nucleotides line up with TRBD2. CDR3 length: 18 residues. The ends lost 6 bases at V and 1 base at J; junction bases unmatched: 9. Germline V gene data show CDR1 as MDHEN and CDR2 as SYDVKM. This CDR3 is CASRVLRTSGENTGELFF. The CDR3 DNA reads TGTGCCAGCAGGGTGCTAAGGACTAGCGGGGAGAACACCGGGGAGCTGTTTTTT.

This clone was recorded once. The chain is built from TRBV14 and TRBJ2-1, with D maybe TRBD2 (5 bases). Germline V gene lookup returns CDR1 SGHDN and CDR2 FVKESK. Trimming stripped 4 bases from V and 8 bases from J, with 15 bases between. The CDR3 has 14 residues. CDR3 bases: TGTGCCAGCAGCCCCTCGGGGTGGGCACATGAGCAGTTCTTC. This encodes CASSPSGWAHEQFF.

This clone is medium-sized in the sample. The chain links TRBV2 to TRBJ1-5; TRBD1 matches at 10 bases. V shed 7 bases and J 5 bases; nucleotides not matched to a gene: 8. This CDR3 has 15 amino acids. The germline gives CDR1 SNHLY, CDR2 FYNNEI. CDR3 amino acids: CASTATGTGDQPQHF. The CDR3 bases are TGTGCCAGCACCGCAACCGGGACAGGGGATCAGCCCCAGCATTTT.

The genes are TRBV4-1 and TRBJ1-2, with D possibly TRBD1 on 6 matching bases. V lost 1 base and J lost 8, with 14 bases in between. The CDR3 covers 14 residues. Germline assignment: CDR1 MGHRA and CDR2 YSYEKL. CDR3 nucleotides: TGCGCCAGCAGCCAAGTATACAGGGTGGGAGGCTACACCTTC. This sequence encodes CASSQVYRVGGYTF.

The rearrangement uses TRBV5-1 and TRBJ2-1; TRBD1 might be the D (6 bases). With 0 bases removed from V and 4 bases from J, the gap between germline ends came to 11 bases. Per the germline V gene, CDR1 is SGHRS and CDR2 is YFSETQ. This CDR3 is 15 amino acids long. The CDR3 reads CASSLDGTLYNEQFF. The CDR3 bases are TGCGCCAGCAGCTTGGATGGGACACTGTACAATGAGCAGTTCTTC.

CDR3 DNA sequence: TGTGCCAGCAGCTTAGGTGGGGGGTTCTCCTACAATGAGCAGTTCTTC. Translation gives CASSLGGGFSYNEQFF. The chain joins TRBV11-3 to TRBJ2-1; possibly TRBD2 for D (6 bases). The CDR3 extends over 16 amino acids. V lost 1 base to trimming and J lost 0 bases, with 10 bases between them. Germline V gene lookup returns CDR1 SGHNT and CDR2 YENEEA. Filled out from reference TRBV11-3 and TRBJ2-1, the complete variable domain reads EAGVVQSPRYKIIEKKQPVAFWCNPISGHNTLYWYLQNLGQGPELLIRYENEEAVDDSQLPKDRFSAERLKGVDSTLKIQPAELGDSAVYLCASSLGGGFSYNEQFFGPGTRLTVL.

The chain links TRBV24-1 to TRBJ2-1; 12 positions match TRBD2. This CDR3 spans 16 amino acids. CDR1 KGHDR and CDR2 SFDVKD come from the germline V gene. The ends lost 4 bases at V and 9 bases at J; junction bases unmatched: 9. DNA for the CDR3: TGTGCCACCAGTGACCCGACTAGCGGGAGCGTGGGTGAGCAGTTCTTC. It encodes CATSDPTSGSVGEQFF.

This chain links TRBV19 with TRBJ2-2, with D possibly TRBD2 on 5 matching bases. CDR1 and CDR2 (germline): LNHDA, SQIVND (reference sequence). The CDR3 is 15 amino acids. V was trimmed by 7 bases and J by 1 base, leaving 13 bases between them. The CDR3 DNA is TGTGCCAGTATGAGGGATTCAGGGAACACCGGGGAGCTGTTTTTT. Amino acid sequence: CASMRDSGNTGELFF.

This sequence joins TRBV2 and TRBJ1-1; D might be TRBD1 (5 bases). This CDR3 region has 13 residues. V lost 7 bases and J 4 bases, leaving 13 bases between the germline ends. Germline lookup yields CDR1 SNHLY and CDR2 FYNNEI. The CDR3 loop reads CASTGEGFTEAFF. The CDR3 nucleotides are TGTGCCAGCACCGGGGAGGGGTTCACTGAAGCTTTCTTT.

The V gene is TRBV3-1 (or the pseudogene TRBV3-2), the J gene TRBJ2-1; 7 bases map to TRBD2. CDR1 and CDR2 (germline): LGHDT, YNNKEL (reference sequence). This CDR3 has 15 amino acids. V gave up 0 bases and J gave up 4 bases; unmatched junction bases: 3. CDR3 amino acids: CASSQEGGRYNEQFF. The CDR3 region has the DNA TGTGCCAGCAGCCAAGAGGGAGGGCGATACAATGAGCAGTTCTTC.

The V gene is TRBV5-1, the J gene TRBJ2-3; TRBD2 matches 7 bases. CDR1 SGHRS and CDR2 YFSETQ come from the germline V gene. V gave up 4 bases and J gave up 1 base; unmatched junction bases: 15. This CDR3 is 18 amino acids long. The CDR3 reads CASSLLGGRAGGTDTQYF. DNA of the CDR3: TGCGCCAGCAGCCTCCTTGGGGGGAGGGCCGGGGGCACAGATACGCAGTATTTT.

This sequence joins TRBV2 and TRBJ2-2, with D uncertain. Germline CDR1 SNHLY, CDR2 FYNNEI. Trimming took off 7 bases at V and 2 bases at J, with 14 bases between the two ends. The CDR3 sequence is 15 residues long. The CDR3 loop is CASTQKSKNTGELFF. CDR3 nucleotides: TGTGCCAGCACCCAAAAGTCTAAAAACACCGGGGAGCTGTTTTTT.

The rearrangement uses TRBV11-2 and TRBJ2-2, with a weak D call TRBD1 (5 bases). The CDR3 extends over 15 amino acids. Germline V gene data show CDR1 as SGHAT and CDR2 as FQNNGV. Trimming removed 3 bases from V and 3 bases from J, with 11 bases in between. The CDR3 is CASSLRSGYTGELFF. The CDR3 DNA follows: TGTGCCAGCAGCTTGCGGTCAGGGTACACCGGGGAGCTGTTTTTT.

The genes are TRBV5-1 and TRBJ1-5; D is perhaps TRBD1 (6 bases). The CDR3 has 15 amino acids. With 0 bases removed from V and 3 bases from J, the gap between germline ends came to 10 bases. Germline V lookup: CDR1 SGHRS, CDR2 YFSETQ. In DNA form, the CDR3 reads TGCGCCAGCAGCTTGGCCGGGACACCCAATCAGCCCCAGCATTTT. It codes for CASSLAGTPNQPQHF.

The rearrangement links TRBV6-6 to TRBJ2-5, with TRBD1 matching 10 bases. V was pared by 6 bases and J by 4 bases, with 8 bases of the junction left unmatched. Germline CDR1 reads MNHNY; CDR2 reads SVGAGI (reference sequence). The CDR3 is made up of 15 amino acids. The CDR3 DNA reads TGTGCCAGCAGGTATTCGGGACAGGGGCTAGAGACCCAGTACTTC. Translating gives CASRYSGQGLETQYF.

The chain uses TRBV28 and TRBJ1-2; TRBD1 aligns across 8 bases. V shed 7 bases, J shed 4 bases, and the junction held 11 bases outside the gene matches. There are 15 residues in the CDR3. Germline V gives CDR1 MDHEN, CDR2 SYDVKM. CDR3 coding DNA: TGTGCCAGCATCGGGGCGATAACAGGGGGCTATGGCTACACCTTC. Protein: CASIGAITGGYGYTF.

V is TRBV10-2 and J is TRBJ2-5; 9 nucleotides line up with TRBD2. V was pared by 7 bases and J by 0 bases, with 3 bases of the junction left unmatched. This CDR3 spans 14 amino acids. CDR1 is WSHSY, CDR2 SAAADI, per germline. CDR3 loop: CASKTSGDQETQYF. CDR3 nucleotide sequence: TGCGCCAGCAAGACTAGCGGTGACCAAGAGACCCAGTACTTC.